These 17 T cell receptor beta chains originate from one sample sequenced in a study of blood T cells in healthy people across ages. The use of a sample-barcoded 5' primer and a J-beta primer mix characterized a second PCR of about 7 to 12 cycles. MiXCR was run by TCRdb on the 5' RACE reads, yielding one entry per CDR3 protein. The sample records about 1.4 million distinct CDR3 sequences, 45% to 70% being singletons. Sequencing was done on a sample of blood. The receptor source for this set is a man between 18 and 35 years old in good health.

This chain joins TRBV14 and TRBJ2-7; D gene uncertain. V lost 3 bases, J lost 3 bases, and 15 bases lay in between. CDR1 and CDR2 (germline): SGHDN, FVKESK. CDR3 length equals 15 residues. CDR3 sequence: CASSHEGLTFYEQYF. The CDR3 DNA reads TGTGCCAGCAGCCACGAAGGATTAACCTTCTACGAGCAGTACTTC.

Only one count was recorded for this clonotype. The chain uses TRBV2 and TRBJ1-2, with a tentative D call TRBD1 (5 bases). Looked up from germline, CDR1 is SNHLY and CDR2 is FYNNEI. This CDR3 region has 14 residues. Between the trimmed V and J ends, which lost 7 bases and 4 bases, there was a span of 16 bases. The CDR3 coding sequence is TGTGCCAGCACCGAAGGGGCAGGGTTCTATGGCTACACCTTC. Protein product: CASTEGAGFYGYTF. Combining the CDR3 with reference TRBV2 and TRBJ1-2 gives the whole variable domain EPEVTQTPSHQVTQMGQEVILRCVPISNHLYFYWYRQILGQKVEFLVSFYNNEISEKSEIFDDQFSVERPDGSNFTLKIRSTKLEDSAMYFCASTEGAGFYGYTFGSGTRLTVV.

The chain recombines TRBV5-1 with TRBJ2-7; D is possibly TRBD1 or TRBD2 (5 bases each). Germline lookup yields CDR1 SGHRS and CDR2 YFSETQ. The CDR3 is 15 amino acids. Trimming left V 1 base short and J 3 bases short, with 14 bases between. CDR3 DNA: TGCGCCAGCAGCTTGACTACGGGACGGGTCTACGAGCAGTACTTC. This codes for CASSLTTGRVYEQYF.

This clonotype turned up a few times. This rearrangement joins TRBV27 to TRBJ2-1, with a weak D call TRBD1 (5 bases). There are 19 residues in the CDR3. The germline CDR1 and CDR2 sequences are MNHEY and SMNVEV (reference sequence). V was cut by 5 bases and J by 1 base, with 24 bases left in between. In DNA form, the CDR3 reads TGTGCCAGCAGTCCGATAAACCCAAAAGGGGTGGGGTCCTACAATGAGCAGTTCTTC. This gives the protein CASSPINPKGVGSYNEQFF.

The chain couples TRBV7-9 to TRBJ2-7, with D possibly called TRBD1 or TRBD2 (5 bases each). This CDR3 has 15 amino acids. CDR1 and CDR2 from the germline V gene are SEHNR and FQNEAQ (reference sequence). V shed 3 bases and J shed 3 bases, with 15 bases lying between them. CDR3 nucleotides: TGTGCCAGCAGCTTCATGGGGGAACCCCTCTACGAGCAGTACTTC. It yields the protein CASSFMGEPLYEQYF.

The chain recombines TRBV11-2 with TRBJ2-5; perhaps TRBD2 as D (5 bases). Trimming shortened V by 1 base and J by 5 bases, and 17 bases separated the two germline ends. The germline gives CDR1 SGHAT, CDR2 FQNNGV. The CDR3 runs to 16 residues. The CDR3 loop reads CASSLGEINLGETQYF. The CDR3 bases are TGTGCCAGCAGCTTAGGGGAGATTAACCTTGGGGAGACCCAGTACTTC.

This rearrangement joins TRBV6-1 to TRBJ2-5; D is undetermined. Trimming took off 0 bases at V and 9 bases at J, with 14 bases between the two ends. The CDR3 extends over 14 amino acids. CDR1 and CDR2 (germline): MNHNS, SASEGT. The CDR3 DNA reads as TGTGCCAGCAGTGAAGCGCCTTCCAATCAGCCCCAGTACTTC. This codes for CASSEAPSNQPQYF.

This clonotype has only one observation. The gene calls are TRBV27 and TRBJ1-1; TRBD1 is a possible D gene (5 bases). Per the germline V gene, CDR1 is MNHEY and CDR2 is SMNVEV (reference sequence). The CDR3 loop spans 13 amino acids. The V end was cut by 6 bases, the J end by 2 bases, with 10 bases between. CDR3 in DNA: TGTGCCAGCAGGTCGGGGGTTAACACTGAAGCTTTCTTT. The encoded protein is CASRSGVNTEAFF.

CDR3 protein: CSASAGVQETQYF. As DNA, the CDR3 is TGCAGTGCTAGCGCTGGGGTGCAAGAGACCCAGTACTTC. The chain is built from TRBV20-1 and TRBJ2-4; no clear D. The DNA end is more similar to TRBJ2-5, so the J call may be wrong. CDR1 and CDR2 (germline): DFQATT, SNEGSKA (reference sequence). CDR3 size: 13 residues.

This chain connects TRBV20-1 to TRBJ1-1; D not certain. CDR1 and CDR2 from the germline V gene are DFQATT and SNEGSKA (reference sequence). This CDR3 region has 15 residues. V lost 0 bases and J lost 0, with 11 bases in between. CDR3 sequence: CSARDKETVNTEAFF. The CDR3 DNA sequence: TGCAGTGCTAGAGATAAAGAGACGGTGAACACTGAAGCTTTCTTT.

The chain joins TRBV7-2 to TRBJ1-1, with a possible D match to TRBD1 (5 bases). The CDR3 runs 18 residues. Per germline, CDR1 SGHTA and CDR2 FQGNSA. Trimming shortened V by 2 bases and J by 1 base, and 20 bases separated the two germline ends. The CDR3 protein is CASSLPTTLDRTNTEAFF. The DNA of the CDR3 is TGTGCCAGCAGCTTACCGACGACCCTTGACAGAACGAACACTGAAGCTTTCTTT.

To note about this clonotype: The DNA is omitted, as the CDR3 cannot be located on it reliably, and the CDR3 follows TCRdb's listing. The chain joins TRBV5-1 to TRBJ1-2; the table's D gene call, TRBD1, was not cross checked with the DNA. The CDR3 region is 16 residues in length, termini included. The germline V gene has CDR1 SGHRS and CDR2 YFSETQ. The CDR3 loop is CAPEEKGPGANYGCTF.

V usage is TRBV7-9 and J usage is TRBJ2-5; D gene unclear. V was pared by 2 bases and J by 5 bases, with 9 bases between. CDR3 length: 13 amino acids. CDR1 and CDR2 from the germline V gene are SEHNR and FQNEAQ (reference sequence). Here the CDR3 reads CASSLFGWETQYF. DNA for the CDR3: TGTGCCAGCAGCTTATTCGGCTGGGAGACCCAGTACTTC.

This clonotype was picked up a small number of times. The chain carries TRBV6-2 or TRBV6-3 and TRBJ2-1, with TRBD2 matching over 8 bases. The germline V gene has CDR1 MNHEY and CDR2 SVGEGT. Trimming took 7 bases from V and 2 from J; bases not matched to a gene: 7. The length of the CDR3 is 15 residues. This CDR3 is CASTLRGVTYNEQFF. The CDR3 DNA sequence: TGTGCCAGCACCCTGCGGGGGGTGACCTACAATGAGCAGTTCTTC.

CDR3 sequence reads: CSASYAGEVENEQFF. CDR3 nucleotides: TGCAGTGCTAGTTACGCGGGAGAGGTCGAGAATGAGCAGTTCTTC. The rearrangement uses TRBV20-1 and TRBJ2-1; TRBD2 agrees at 7 bases. CDR1 and CDR2 from the germline V gene are DFQATT and SNEGSKA (reference sequence). The V segment lost 3 bases and the J segment 7 bases; nucleotides outside the gene matches: 12. This CDR3 comprises 15 residues.

The chain joins TRBV2 to TRBJ2-4, with 10 bases matching TRBD2. TRBJ2-5 explains the end of the DNA better; the J call may be wrong. CDR1 is SNHLY and CDR2 is FYNNEI in the germline V gene. The CDR3 totals 16 residues. The CDR3 DNA follows: TGTGCCAGCAGTGAGACCCCAGCGGGGGGGCAAGAGACCCAGTACTTC. It specifies CASSETPAGGQETQYF.

V gene TRBV27 combines with J gene TRBJ2-4; 7 positions agree with TRBD1. Near its end, the DNA agrees better with TRBJ2-7, so the J call may be wrong. CDR3 length: 14 amino acids. Per germline, CDR1 MNHEY and CDR2 SMNVEV (reference sequence). The CDR3 DNA reads TGTGCCAGCAGTTTATGGACAGGAGACTACGAGCAGTACTTC. Its protein product is CASSLWTGDYEQYF.